These 16 T cell receptor beta chains originate from one sample sequenced in a study of blood T cell repertoires in COVID-19 (dated by TCRdb to the early 2020s). The library was produced with the immunoSEQ multiplex PCR assay. TCRdb retrieved this table from immuneACCESS and kept in-frame rearrangements only. Not all clones are present; in checked studies, unresolved V genes account for under half, and no reason is known for the remainder. This sample holds a few hundred thousand clones; about 91% were observed only once. Of the sample, approximately 6.6% falls within the top ten clones. Sequencing was performed on peripheral blood. These receptors were obtained from a woman aged 25 to 39 who had recovered from COVID-19.

The chain couples TRBV5-1 to TRBJ2-2, with 10 bases matching TRBD2. The CDR3 has 17 residues. V was clipped by 2 bases and J by 2 bases; unmatched bases: 6. Germline V CDR1 and CDR2: SGHRS, YFSETQ. CDR3 loop: CASSFRASGGNTGELFF. The CDR3 DNA sequence: TGCGCCAGCAGCTTTCGGGCTAGCGGGGGTAACACCGGGGAGCTGTTTTTT.

This chain connects TRBV19 to TRBJ2-2; TRBD2 matches 7 bases. CDR1 is LNHDA and CDR2 is SQIVND in the germline V gene (reference sequence). The CDR3 extends over 13 amino acids. The junction had 4 bases not matched to a gene; V was cut back by 11 bases and J by 1 base. This chain's CDR3 is CALREENTGELFF. The CDR3 DNA reads as TGTGCCCTACGGGAGGAGAACACCGGGGAGCTGTTTTTT.

The V and J genes are TRBV27 and TRBJ2-3; no firm D call. Trimming pared 0 bases from V and 6 bases from J, leaving 7 bases between. CDR3 size: 13 residues. Germline V gene sequence: CDR1 MNHEY, CDR2 SMNVEV (reference sequence). The CDR3 reads CASSLSPVDTQYF. CDR3 coding DNA: TGTGCCAGCAGTTTATCCCCGGTCGATACGCAGTATTTT.

V is TRBV5-5 and J is TRBJ2-1; 12 bases match TRBD2. The CDR3 totals 16 residues. Germline values: CDR1 SGHKS, CDR2 YYEKEE (reference sequence). The ends lost 4 bases at V and 4 bases at J; junction bases unmatched: 6. This chain's CDR3 is CASSPGLAGTYNEQFF. The CDR3 DNA reads TGTGCCAGCAGCCCTGGACTAGCGGGGACTTACAATGAGCAGTTCTTC.

The V call is TRBV5-6, the J call TRBJ2-5, with a weak D call TRBD2 (7 bases). The germline CDR1 and CDR2 sequences are SGHDT and YYEEEE. Trimming removed 4 bases at V and 1 base at J, with 11 bases between. CDR3 size: 14 residues. The CDR3 here is CASSLGGGQETQYF. The CDR3 DNA reads as TGTGCCAGCAGCCTGGGAGGGGGCCAAGAGACCCAGTACTTC.

The chain couples TRBV19 to TRBJ2-1; 14 bases are shared with TRBD2. CDR3 length equals 15 residues. In germline, CDR1 is LNHDA, CDR2 SQIVND (reference sequence). Unmatched junction bases numbered 1, after V lost 3 bases and J lost 6 bases. The chain's CDR3 is CASSMGLAGVNEQFF. The CDR3 nucleotides are TGTGCCAGTAGTATGGGACTAGCGGGGGTCAATGAGCAGTTCTTC. Combining the CDR3 with reference TRBV19 and TRBJ2-1 gives the whole variable domain DGGITQSPKYLFRKEGQNVTLSCEQNLNHDAMYWYRQDPGQGLRLIYYSQIVNDFQKGDIAEGYSVSREKKESFPLTVTSAQKNPTAFYLCASSMGLAGVNEQFFGPGTRLTVL.

This clone has only a few counts. The V call is TRBV19, the J call TRBJ1-2; the D is unclear. The CDR3 has 10 amino acids. Germline CDR1 and CDR2: LNHDA and SQIVND (reference sequence). The ends were cut back, 9 bases at V and 7 bases at J, with 9 bases in the middle. CDR3 sequence (DNA): TGTGCCAGCAAGGAGGGTGGCTACACCTTC. It yields the protein CASKEGGYTF. Full variable domain (rest looked up from reference TRBV19 and TRBJ1-2): DGGITQSPKYLFRKEGQNVTLSCEQNLNHDAMYWYRQDPGQGLRLIYYSQIVNDFQKGDIAEGYSVSREKKESFPLTVTSAQKNPTAFYLCASKEGGYTFGSGTRLTVV.

The chain joins TRBV7-6 to TRBJ2-3; D may be TRBD1 (6 bases). Germline V CDR1 and CDR2: SGHVS, FNYEAQ. The CDR3 is 15 amino acids. Between the trimmed V and J ends, which lost 4 bases and 5 bases, there was a span of 16 bases. The CDR3 sequence is CASSSPGGWEDTQYF. The DNA for the CDR3 is TGTGCCAGCAGCTCCCCTGGGGGCTGGGAAGATACGCAGTATTTT.

V and J are TRBV4-3 and TRBJ2-5, with D possibly matching TRBD2 (6 bases). Deletions cut 1 base from V and 7 bases from J, with 19 bases between. This CDR3 spans 16 amino acids. Germline-derived CDR1 and CDR2 are LGHNA and YSLEER. As DNA, the CDR3 is TGCGCCAGCAGCCAAGTGGCGGGACTTGATGTTGCGACCCAGTACTTC. Encoded protein: CASSQVAGLDVATQYF.

This clone has ten or more counts. This chain links TRBV7-2 with TRBJ1-4; D is possibly TRBD1 (5 bases). Trimming cost V 5 bases and J 7 bases, with 17 bases left between them. Looked up from germline, CDR1 is SGHTA and CDR2 is FQGNSA. There are 15 residues in the CDR3. The CDR3 spells CASSPRFQGGEKLFF. The CDR3 bases are TGTGCCAGCAGCCCCCGTTTTCAGGGAGGTGAAAAACTGTTTTTT.

The chain couples TRBV28 to TRBJ2-3, with a tentative D call TRBD2 (6 bases). Germline values: CDR1 MDHEN, CDR2 SYDVKM. With 7 bases removed from V and 2 bases from J, the gap between germline ends came to 16 bases. This CDR3 comprises 15 residues. In nucleotides, the CDR3 is TGTGCCAGCACTCCGGGACTCCCCGTCACAGATACGCAGTATTTT. It is translated as CASTPGLPVTDTQYF.

The chain combines TRBV4-3 with TRBJ1-4; D is unclear. The length of the CDR3 is 16 residues. The V and J ends lost 0 bases and 3 bases respectively, with 11 bases between them. The germline V gene has CDR1 LGHNA and CDR2 YSLEER. In DNA form, the CDR3 reads TGCGCCAGCAGCCAAGATCCTTGGACTTCTAATGAAAAACTGTTTTTT. Protein: CASSQDPWTSNEKLFF.

This chain joins TRBV28 and TRBJ1-2; D call uncertain. V was trimmed by 2 bases and J by 2 bases, leaving 12 bases between them. This CDR3 is built from 15 residues. Germline assignment: CDR1 MDHEN and CDR2 SYDVKM. The CDR3 loop is CASSLGLRGNYGYTF. The CDR3 DNA reads as TGTGCCAGCAGTTTAGGACTTCGTGGAAACTATGGCTACACCTTC.

The CDR3, as DNA: TGTGCCAGCAGTTTGGACAGGGGGGACTATGGCTACACCTTC. As protein: CASSLDRGDYGYTF. The J gene is TRBJ1-2, the V gene TRBV6-6; 10 positions agree with TRBD1. Germline assignment: CDR1 MNHNY and CDR2 SVGAGI (reference sequence). V gave up 4 bases and J gave up 3 bases; unmatched junction bases: 2. This CDR3 contains 14 residues.

This chain links TRBV5-4 with TRBJ2-3; weak D call: TRBD1 (5 bases). This CDR3 contains 15 residues. Germline loops: CDR1 SGHNT, CDR2 YYREEE (reference sequence). Trimming cost V 2 bases and J 1 base, with 11 bases left between them. CDR3 amino acids: CASSFRVSGTDTQYF. CDR3 in DNA: TGTGCCAGCAGCTTCAGGGTATCGGGCACAGATACGCAGTATTTT.

The chain is built from TRBV19 and TRBJ1-1; possibly TRBD1 for D (6 bases). The CDR3 is made up of 13 amino acids. Looked up from germline, CDR1 is LNHDA and CDR2 is SQIVND (reference sequence). V was clipped by 6 bases and J by 6 bases, with 14 bases between them. This CDR3 reads CASRDRITAEAFF. In DNA form, the CDR3 reads TGTGCCAGTAGAGACAGGATAACCGCTGAAGCTTTCTTT.